This T cell receptor beta chain was sequenced during a study of blood T cell repertoires in COVID-19. The overall study: Collection of acute and convalescent COVID-19 samples took place in the United States, Italy and Spain. Sources were T cells, B-cell-depleted T cells, or PBMCs; the material itself was cDNA or gDNA.

The J segment lost 8 bases and the V segment lost 5 bases, leaving 17 bases of the junction unmatched. The CDR3 extends over 16 amino acids. Germline V gene lookup returns CDR1 SGHVS and CDR2 FQNEAQ. The authors' processing: Scientists estimated how many nucleated cells there were by amplifying reference gene primers. This table comes from immunoSEQ multiplex PCR, and its TCRdb copy is limited to in-frame clones, with some not included. That table gives V, J and clone size, and the DNA gave D and trimming. The sample has 470,000 or so clones, around 89% seen once; the top ten hold 4% to 4.5%. The gene calls are TRBV7-8 and TRBJ1-2; 7 positions match TRBD1. Sequencing input: peripheral blood. This TCR was sampled from a woman aged 30 to 39 with acute or convalescent COVID-19. This CDR3 is CASSRSVARGPLGYTF. CDR3 nucleotides: TGTGCCAGCAGCCGAAGTGTAGCGAGGGGGCCACTGGGCTACACCTTC.